This T cell receptor (beta chain) stems from a study of spatial heterogeneity in lung cancer. At least ten counts were recorded for this clonotype. Time point here: sample taken at primary tumor resection. V was cut by 6 bases and J by 3 bases, with 24 bases left in between. CDR3 length: 17 amino acids. TCRdb re-derived calls from the 5' RACE reads in MiXCR, one entry per CDR3 protein. The repertoire holds 7,500 to 8,000 distinct CDR3 sequences, with 8.5% to 10% as singletons. The sequencing used PBMCs, collected at surgery. This TCR derives from a male donor with early-stage non-small cell lung cancer. The genes are TRBV23-1 and TRBJ2-7; a possible D gene is TRBD2 (5 bases). TRBV23-1 is sorted into the ORF group, with uncertain function. CDR3 in amino acids: CASSLQFRDPHGYEQYF. The CDR3, as DNA: TGCGCCAGCAGCCTCCAATTCCGGGATCCCCACGGCTACGAGCAGTACTTC.